This T cell receptor beta chain is drawn from a study of regulatory T cells in long-lasting Graves disease. Time point meaning: newly diagnosed GD, antithyroid drugs for less than 3 months. The TCR library was prepared using RNA isolated from PBMCs. iRepertoire HTBI primers and Arm-PCR of CDR3 regions built TCR beta libraries. MiXCR, applied by TCRdb to the multiplex PCR reads, yields one record per CDR3 protein. The sample consists of roughly 440,000 distinct CDR3 sequences, about 15% of them appearing once. Trimming stripped 0 bases from V and 7 bases from J, with 7 bases between. Germline V gene data show CDR1 as MNHNY and CDR2 as SVGAGI (reference sequence). The CDR3 covers 12 residues. These data were also filed under a second study, of T cells in Graves' hyperthyroidism and ophthalmopathy.

The TCR originated in a woman aged 18-29 years with Graves disease. The V gene is TRBV6-6, the J gene TRBJ2-7; no clear D. This sample comprised peripheral blood mononuclear cells (PBMCs), obtained at new diagnosis, from a patient treated with antithyroid drugs. CDR3 in amino acids: CASSYSEREQYF. The CDR3 DNA follows: TGTGCCAGCAGTTACTCGGAAAGAGAGCAGTACTTC.